This T cell receptor (beta chain) was profiled in a study of blood T cell repertoires in COVID-19. Profiled with immunoSEQ multiplex PCR; TCRdb holds only in-frame clones, not every one. The repertoire includes about 200,000 clones, approximately 84% of them detected once, and 6.9% sits in the top ten. This clone was seen only once. Losses at the gene ends were 6 bases for V and 2 bases for J; bases not matched to a gene: 6. The CDR3 sequence is 15 residues long. Germline loops: CDR1 ENHRY, CDR2 SYGVKD. The origin of this receptor is a human donor with acute or convalescent COVID-19. The donor label of this sample is uncertain. This chain joins TRBV10-3 and TRBJ2-2; 7 nucleotides line up with TRBD2. Material for sequencing was peripheral blood. This chain's CDR3 is CAIRGAGRNTGELFF. The CDR3 region has the DNA TGTGCCATCAGGGGAGCGGGGCGAAACACCGGGGAGCTGTTTTTT.